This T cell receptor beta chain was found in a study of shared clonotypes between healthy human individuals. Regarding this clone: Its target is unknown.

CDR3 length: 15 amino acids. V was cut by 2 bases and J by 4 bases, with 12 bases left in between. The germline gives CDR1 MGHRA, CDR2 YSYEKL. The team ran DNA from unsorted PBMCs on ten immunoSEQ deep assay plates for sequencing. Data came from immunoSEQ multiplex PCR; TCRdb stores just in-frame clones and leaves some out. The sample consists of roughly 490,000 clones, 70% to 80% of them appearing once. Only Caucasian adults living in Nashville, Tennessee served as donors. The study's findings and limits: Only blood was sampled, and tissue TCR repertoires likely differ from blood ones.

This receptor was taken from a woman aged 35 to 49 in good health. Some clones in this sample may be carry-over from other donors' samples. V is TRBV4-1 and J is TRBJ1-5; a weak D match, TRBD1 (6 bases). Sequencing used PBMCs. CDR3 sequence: CASSQIGTPNQPQHF. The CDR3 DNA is TGCGCCAGCAGCCAAATAGGGACACCAAATCAGCCCCAGCATTTT.